This T cell receptor beta chain is from a study of cytomegalovirus exposure and HLA in healthy donors. This clone was found a few times. What it recognizes is unknown. V was clipped by 7 bases and J by 2 bases; unmatched bases: 3. The germline V gene has CDR1 SNHLY and CDR2 FYNNEI. The CDR3 contains 14 residues. The PCR used 60 Vbeta and 13 Jbeta primers. Clones were sequenced by immunoSEQ multiplex PCR, and TCRdb holds only the in-frame ones, with some missing. The table has 150,000 to 200,000 clones, approximately 80% seen once. General study results and limits: The study listed around 150 cytomegalovirus-associated TCR beta chains. Donor immune exposure was known only as CMV serostatus. Earlier analysis found most TCR beta V segments productive about 87% or about 30% of the time.

Donors consisted of healthy bone marrow donors. V and J are TRBV2 and TRBJ2-1, with 9 bases fitting TRBD1. This TCR was recovered from a male donor in good health and CMV-seropositive. The specimen was PBMCs. The DNA for the CDR3 is TGTGCCAGCACCGGGACAGGGACCTACAATGAGCAGTTCTTC. Its protein product is CASTGTGTYNEQFF.